Sequencing of this T cell receptor (beta chain) was carried out in a study of T cell repertoires in MIS-A myocarditis. Germline-derived CDR1 and CDR2 are MNHEY and SVGAGI. The CDR3 has 14 residues. V was cut by 3 bases and J by 3 bases, with 11 bases left in between. Produced via immunoSEQ multiplex PCR; TCRdb's table is partial and in-frame only. Found here are roughly 10,000 clones, approximately 90% of them singletons; the top ten hold about 2%. The sequenced material came from thoracic lymph node tissue obtained at autopsy. This clonotype originated in a young man with fulminant myocarditis from multisystem inflammatory syndrome in adults (MIS-A) after COVID-19. The rearrangement links TRBV6-5 to TRBJ1-1; D is perhaps TRBD1 (6 bases). CDR3 sequence: CASSYRQADTEAFF. The CDR3 DNA follows: TGTGCCAGCAGTTATCGACAGGCGGACACTGAAGCTTTCTTT.